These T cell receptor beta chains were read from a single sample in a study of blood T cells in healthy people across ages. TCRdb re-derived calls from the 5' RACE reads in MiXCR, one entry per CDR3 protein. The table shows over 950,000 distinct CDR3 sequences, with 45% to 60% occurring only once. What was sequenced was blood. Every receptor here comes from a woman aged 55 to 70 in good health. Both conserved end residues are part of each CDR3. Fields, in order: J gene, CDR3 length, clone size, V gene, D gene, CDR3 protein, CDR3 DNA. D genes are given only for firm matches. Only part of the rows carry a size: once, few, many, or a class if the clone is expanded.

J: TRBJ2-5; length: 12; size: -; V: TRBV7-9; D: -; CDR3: CASSLTLPTQYF; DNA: TGTGCCAGCAGCCTGACTCTGCCGACCCAGTACTTC
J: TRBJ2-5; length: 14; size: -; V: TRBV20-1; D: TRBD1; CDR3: CSATGDRGLETQYF; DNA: TGCAGTGCTACGGGTGACAGGGGGCTTGAGACCCAGTACTTC
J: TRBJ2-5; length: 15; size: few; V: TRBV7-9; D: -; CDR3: CASSLGVHAQETQYF; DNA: TGTGCCAGCAGCTTAGGGGTACATGCTCAGGAGACCCAGTACTTC
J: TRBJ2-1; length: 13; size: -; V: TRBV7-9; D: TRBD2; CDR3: CASSTHGGLEQFF; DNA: TGTGCCAGCAGTACCCACGGGGGGTTGGAGCAGTTCTTC
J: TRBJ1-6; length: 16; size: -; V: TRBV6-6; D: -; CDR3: CASSYHIRDNNSPPHF; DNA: TGTGCCAGCAGTTACCATATCCGGGACAATAATTCACCCCCCCACTTT
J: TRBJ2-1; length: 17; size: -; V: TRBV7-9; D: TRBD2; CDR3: CASSLASIREGNNEQFF; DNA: TGTGCCAGCAGCTTAGCATCGATCCGGGAGGGTAACAATGAGCAGTTCTTC
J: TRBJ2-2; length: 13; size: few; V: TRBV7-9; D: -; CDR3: CASSSGWNGELFF; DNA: TGTGCCAGCAGCTCTGGGTGGAACGGGGAGCTGTTTTTT
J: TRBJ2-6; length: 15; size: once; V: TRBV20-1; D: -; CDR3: CSASLRISGANVLTF; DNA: TGCAGTGCTAGTTTGAGAATCTCTGGGGCCAACGTCCTGACTTTC
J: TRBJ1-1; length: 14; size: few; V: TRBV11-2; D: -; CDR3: CASSPNQFSPEAFF; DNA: TGTGCCAGCAGCCCGAATCAGTTTAGTCCTGAAGCTTTCTTT
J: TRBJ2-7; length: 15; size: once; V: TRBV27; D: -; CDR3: CASSLSGGFSYEQYF; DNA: TGTGCCAGCAGTTTGAGCGGAGGATTCTCCTACGAGCAGTACTTC
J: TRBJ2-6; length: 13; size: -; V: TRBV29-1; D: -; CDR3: CSVGTTGANVLTF; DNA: TGCAGCGTAGGGACAACCGGGGCCAACGTCCTGACTTTC
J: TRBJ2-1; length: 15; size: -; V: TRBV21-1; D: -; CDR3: CASSNPAGQVNEQFF; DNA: TGTGCCAGCAGCAATCCGGCGGGACAGGTTAATGAGCAGTTCTTC